The clone carrying this T cell receptor (beta chain) came up once. Primers included in the PCR were 60 Vbeta and 13 Jbeta primers. The method was immunoSEQ multiplex PCR; TCRdb's version includes in-frame clones alone and lacks a portion of them. The sample includes some 130,000 clones, roughly 70% seen only once; the top ten take over 6%. Germline CDR1 is WSHSY and CDR2 is SAAADI. CDR3 length: 15 amino acids. Trimming took off 3 bases at V and 3 bases at J, with 15 bases between the two ends. The data originate from a study of cytomegalovirus exposure and HLA in healthy donors. The sequence was obtained from a young man in good health and CMV-seronegative. V is TRBV10-2 and J is TRBJ2-7; D perhaps matches TRBD1 (6 bases). The sequenced sample was PBMCs. CDR3 protein: CASSDLGQGIYEQYF. Here the CDR3 DNA reads TGCGCCAGCAGTGATTTGGGGCAGGGGATCTACGAGCAGTACTTC.